Below, 26 T cell receptor beta chains from the same sample are listed, as sequenced in a study of cytomegalovirus exposure and HLA in healthy donors. In the PCR, 60 Vbeta and 13 Jbeta primers were used. Data came from immunoSEQ multiplex PCR; TCRdb stores just in-frame clones and leaves some out. Of fewer than 200,000 clones detected, about 72% appear once; the ten largest clones hold 1.3% to 1.5%. The sample consisted of PBMCs. The source of these receptors is a man in his 60s in good health and CMV-seronegative.

The chain couples TRBV28 to TRBJ1-4; 9 bases agree with TRBD1. The CDR3 is made up of 16 amino acids. Germline CDR1 and CDR2: MDHEN and SYDVKM. With 5 bases clipped from V and 11 bases from J, the junction kept 15 bases outside the gene matches. In DNA form, the CDR3 reads TGTGCCAGCAGTGCTTCCGGGACAGGGTTCAACATGAAACTGTTTTTT. Amino acids: CASSASGTGFNMKLFF.

This chain connects TRBV10-3 to TRBJ2-1, with D tentatively TRBD2 (5 bases). This CDR3 region has 13 residues. Trimming removed 0 bases from V and 9 bases from J, with 9 bases in between. Germline lookup yields CDR1 ENHRY and CDR2 SYGVKD. The CDR3 protein is CAISESPEVEQFF. The DNA for the CDR3 is TGTGCCATCAGTGAGTCCCCGGAGGTTGAGCAGTTCTTC.

The chain recombines TRBV29-1 with TRBJ2-1, with 11 bases lining up with TRBD2. This CDR3 has 16 amino acids. Germline V CDR1 and CDR2: SQVTM, ANQGSEA. V shed 3 bases and J 6 bases; nucleotides not matched to a gene: 10. CDR3 nucleotides: TGCAGCGTTGACGGCGTAGCGGGAGGGCACCCCAATGAGCAGTTCTTC. Its protein is CSVDGVAGGHPNEQFF.

The chain links TRBV7-9 to TRBJ2-7, with D perhaps matching TRBD1 (6 bases). This CDR3 has 16 amino acids. Trimming shortened V by 4 bases and J by 1 base, and 17 bases separated the two germline ends. Per the germline V gene, CDR1 is SEHNR and CDR2 is FQNEAQ (reference sequence). In DNA, the CDR3 is TGTGCCAGCAGCTCCACCCGGGACACCTATTCCTACGAGCAGTACTTC. This translates into CASSSTRDTYSYEQYF.

The chain carries TRBV28 and TRBJ2-7; 15 bases align to TRBD2. V lost 1 base to trimming and J lost 3 bases; unmatched junction nucleotides: 10. The CDR3 is 19 amino acids. Per the germline V gene, CDR1 is MDHEN and CDR2 is SYDVKM. The CDR3 protein is CASSLFAGLAGGLNYEQYF. The CDR3 nucleotides are TGTGCCAGCAGTTTATTCGCGGGACTAGCGGGGGGTCTAAACTACGAGCAGTACTTC.

In its sample, this clone was seen once. J is TRBJ2-5 and V is TRBV7-8; D possibly corresponds to TRBD2 (6 bases). V was cut by 5 bases and J by 1 base, with 11 bases left in between. Germline V gene lookup returns CDR1 SGHVS and CDR2 FQNEAQ. The CDR3 has 14 residues. The CDR3: CASSGGTFQETQYF. The CDR3 nucleotides are TGTGCCAGCAGCGGTGGGACTTTCCAAGAGACCCAGTACTTC. The full variable domain, in which reference TRBV7-8 and TRBJ2-5 provide the parts outside the CDR3, is GAGVSQSPRYKVAKRGQDVALRCDPISGHVSLFWYQQALGQGPEFLTYFQNEAQLDKSGLPSDRFFAERPEGSVSTLKIQRTQQEDSAVYLCASSGGTFQETQYFGPGTRLLVL.

The genes are TRBV5-6 and TRBJ2-5, with 9 bases identical to TRBD2. CDR3 length: 16 residues. The V and J ends lost 6 bases and 1 base, in that order; junction bases with no gene match: 10. Germline lookup yields CDR1 SGHDT and CDR2 YYEEEE. The CDR3 loop reads CASTLFSGLAQETQYF. In nucleotides, the CDR3 is TGTGCCAGCACCCTCTTTTCGGGACTAGCCCAAGAGACCCAGTACTTC.

The chain links TRBV5-1 to TRBJ2-5, with TRBD2 matching over 7 bases. Germline V gives CDR1 SGHRS, CDR2 YFSETQ. The CDR3 loop spans 15 amino acids. With V trimmed by 1 base and J by 1 base, 4 bases remained unmatched. The DNA of the CDR3 is TGCGCCAGCAGCTTGATCCTAGCGGCCCAAGAGACCCAGTACTTC. This translates into CASSLILAAQETQYF.

V is TRBV7-3 and J is TRBJ2-3; the match to TRBD2 covers 9 bases. The CDR3 is 15 residues long. CDR1 is SGHTA, CDR2 FQGTGA, per germline. After removal of 5 bases from V and 0 bases from J, the junction contained 3 bases not matched to a gene. This CDR3 reads CASSRGGASTDTQYF. In nucleotides, the CDR3 is TGTGCCAGCAGCCGCGGGGGGGCTAGCACAGATACGCAGTATTTT. Variable domain in full (rest from reference TRBV7-3 and TRBJ2-3): GAGVSQTPSNKVTEKGKYVELRCDPISGHTALYWYRQSLGQGPEFLIYFQGTGAADDSGLPNDRFFAVRPEGSVSTLKIQRTERGDSAVYLCASSRGGASTDTQYFGPGTRLTVL.

The rearrangement joins TRBV29-1 to TRBJ1-5, with D maybe TRBD1 (5 bases). CDR3 length: 13 amino acids. Germline loops: CDR1 SQVTM, CDR2 ANQGSEA. Trimming removed 5 bases from V and 0 bases from J, with 8 bases in between. The CDR3 coding sequence is TGCAGCGTTCGGGGGAATAGCAATCAGCCCCAGCATTTT. The encoded protein is CSVRGNSNQPQHF. The variable domain in full, completed from reference TRBV29-1 and TRBJ1-5, reads SAVISQKPSRDICQRGTSLTIQCQVDSQVTMMFWYRQQPGQSLTLIATANQGSEATYESGFVIDKFPISRPNLTFSTLTVSNMSPEDSSIYLCSVRGNSNQPQHFGDGTRLSIL.

This chain uses TRBV21-1 with TRBJ1-4. TRBV21-1 represents a pseudogene. The CDR3 totals 14 residues. The CDR3: CASSKSGSGEKLFF. The CDR3 bases are TGTGCCAGCAGCAAATCTGGGAGCGGTGAAAAACTGTTTTTT.

J is TRBJ2-1 and V is TRBV10-1, with 8 bases fitting TRBD2. Trimming took 4 bases from V and 3 from J; bases not matched to a gene: 11. CDR1 and CDR2 from the germline V gene are WNHNN and SYGVQD (reference sequence). The CDR3 is 17 amino acids. The DNA for the CDR3 is TGCGCCAGCAGTGCCCTAGCGGGCCCCCCCGACTACAATGAGCAGTTCTTC. Protein product: CASSALAGPPDYNEQFF.

The gene calls are TRBV27 and TRBJ2-1, with TRBD2 matching 10 bases. Germline V lookup: CDR1 MNHEY, CDR2 SMNVEV (reference sequence). The length of the CDR3 is 16 residues. Unmatched junction bases numbered 11, after V lost 5 bases and J lost 7 bases. The CDR3 DNA is TGTGCCAGCAGTCCTGGTGTGAGGACTAGCGGAAATGAGCAGTTCTTC. This translates into CASSPGVRTSGNEQFF.

V usage is TRBV28 and J usage is TRBJ1-2; TRBD1 matches at 7 bases. This CDR3 has 16 residues. V was pared by 4 bases and J by 4 bases, with 12 bases of the junction left unmatched. The V gene's germline CDR1 is MDHEN and CDR2 SYDVKM. CDR3 region: CASSYPLKTGFYGYTF. The CDR3, as DNA: TGTGCCAGCAGTTATCCTCTCAAGACAGGGTTCTATGGCTACACCTTC.

About this clone: At one of its ends the junction is not consistent with the germline gene, which may arise from a read error. The J gene is TRBJ2-1, the V gene TRBV7-9; 9 nucleotides align to TRBD2. Germline V gene data show CDR1 as SEHNR and CDR2 as FQNEAQ (reference sequence). The CDR3 is 15 amino acids. The CDR3 DNA reads as TGTTCCAGCCTCCGGGGCCTAGCGGGGATCAATGAGCAGTTCTTC. Its translation: CSSLRGLAGINEQFF.

The gene calls are TRBV7-8 and TRBJ2-7; 8 bases agree with TRBD1. CDR1 and CDR2 (germline): SGHVS, FQNEAQ. The CDR3 has 17 amino acids. The J segment lost 2 bases and the V segment lost 0 bases, leaving 9 bases of the junction unmatched. Here the CDR3 DNA reads TGTGCCAGCAGCTTAGCCAGCTCCCCGGGACAGGCCTACGAGCAGTACTTC. It translates to CASSLASSPGQAYEQYF.

J is TRBJ1-5 and V is TRBV12-2; TRBD1 is the table's D call, not checked against the DNA. TRBV12-2 corresponds to a pseudogene. The CDR3 covers 11 residues. The CDR3 nucleotides are TGTGCAAGTCGCTTAGCGGCCCCCCAGCATTTT. Translating it yields CASRLAAPQHF.

Worth noting for this clone: The junction shows a germline mismatch at one end, possibly a read error. The rearrangement joins TRBV19 to TRBJ1-2, with D perhaps TRBD1 (6 bases). CDR1 LNHDA and CDR2 SQIVND come from the germline V gene (reference sequence). This CDR3 region has 12 residues. The CDR3 DNA reads TGCGCCAGTACCCCGCCAGGGGCGGGCTACACCTTC. Its translation is CASTPPGAGYTF.

The CDR3 protein is CAWSVGGSSYEQYF. The CDR3 DNA is TGTGCCTGGAGTGTCGGAGGGAGCTCCTACGAGCAGTACTTC. The chain carries TRBV30 and TRBJ2-7, with D perhaps TRBD2 (6 bases). The CDR3 totals 14 residues. CDR1 and CDR2 from the germline V gene are GTSNPN and SVGIG (reference sequence). V was clipped by 0 bases and J by 0 bases, with 9 bases between them.

This chain links TRBV7-9 with TRBJ2-3, with 8 bases identical to TRBD2. This CDR3 is built from 18 residues. V was pared by 2 bases and J by 0 bases, with 10 bases of the junction left unmatched. In germline, CDR1 is SEHNR, CDR2 FQNEAQ (reference sequence). The DNA for the CDR3 is TGTGCCAGCAGCTTAAGGGGCGTAGCGGGGTCTAGCACAGATACGCAGTATTTT. The encoded protein is CASSLRGVAGSSTDTQYF.

The chain is built from TRBV7-2 and TRBJ2-3; D possibly corresponds to TRBD2 (5 bases). Trimming stripped 5 bases from V and 5 bases from J, with 11 bases between. The germline V gene encodes CDR1 SGHTA and CDR2 FQGNSA. The CDR3 covers 13 residues. The DNA for the CDR3 is TGTGCCAGCAGCATCGGACGGGAAGATACGCAGTATTTT. It yields the protein CASSIGREDTQYF.

V gene TRBV28 combines with J gene TRBJ1-4, with no clear D. The V gene lost 7 bases and the J gene lost 0 bases, with 12 bases spanning the gap. The length of the CDR3 is 15 residues. CDR1 and CDR2 (germline): MDHEN, SYDVKM. CDR3 loop: CASITGSATNEKLFF. DNA of the CDR3: TGTGCCAGCATCACGGGGTCTGCAACTAATGAAAAACTGTTTTTT.

The V and J genes are TRBV7-8 and TRBJ1-2; 9 nucleotides line up with TRBD1. CDR3 size: 15 residues. J lost 0 bases, V lost 3 bases, and 2 bases had no gene match. Germline CDR1 and CDR2: SGHVS and FQNEAQ. As DNA, the CDR3 is TGTGCCAGCAGCTTGGGACAGGGTGCTAACTATGGCTACACCTTC. Translated, it gives CASSLGQGANYGYTF.

This clone was counted a single time. J is TRBJ2-3 and V is TRBV6-5; D gene unclear. Trimming left V 8 bases short and J 0 bases short, with 15 bases between. CDR1 MNHEY and CDR2 SVGAGI come from the germline V gene. This CDR3 is 15 amino acids long. In DNA form, the CDR3 reads TGTGCCAGCTCTTTGAGCAGGCCTAGCACAGATACGCAGTATTTT. It is translated as CASSLSRPSTDTQYF.

The chain couples TRBV13 to TRBJ2-7; 7 nucleotides match TRBD2. Per germline, CDR1 PRHDT and CDR2 FYEKMQ (reference sequence). Losses at the gene ends were 1 base for V and 7 bases for J; bases not matched to a gene: 10. CDR3 size: 15 residues. For the CDR3, the DNA is TGTGCCAGCAGCTTAGTTACTAGCGACTTGTCGGAGCAGTACTTC. This translates into CASSLVTSDLSEQYF.

The V and J genes are TRBV4-1 and TRBJ2-7; 7 bases map to TRBD1. This CDR3 comprises 13 residues. The J segment lost 6 bases and the V segment lost 2 bases, leaving 4 bases of the junction unmatched. The germline gives CDR1 MGHRA, CDR2 YSYEKL. CDR3 sequence (DNA): TGCGCCAGCAGCCAATGGGACAGCTTCGAGCAGTACTTC. Protein: CASSQWDSFEQYF.